A single sample is the source of the 29 T cell receptor beta chains below, sequenced in a study of PD-L1 blockade in urothelial cancer. Described time point: pretreatment peripheral blood. Assay: immunoSEQ multiplex PCR; the TCRdb copy retains only in-frame clones and omits some. The sample has about 87,000 clones, about 83% seen once. Sequenced here: PBMCs, sampled around atezolizumab (anti-PD-L1) treatment. The origin of the receptors is a man in his 60s with urothelial cancer.

The V gene is TRBV2, the J gene TRBJ2-7; 7 positions agree with TRBD2. The CDR3 totals 14 residues. The V gene end was trimmed by 8 bases and the J gene end by 3 bases; junction bases not matched to a gene: 10. Germline V gives CDR1 SNHLY, CDR2 FYNNEI. The CDR3 DNA follows: TGTGCCAGCGCGGCGGGGGAATTCCTCTACGAGCAGTACTTC. This encodes CASAAGEFLYEQYF.

The chain couples TRBV6-6 to TRBJ2-2, with D unclear. Germline V gives CDR1 MNHNY, CDR2 SVGAGI (reference sequence). V was trimmed by 7 bases and J by 7 bases, leaving 16 bases between them. The CDR3 spans 14 residues. CDR3 amino acids: CASKIAREVGELFF. The CDR3 region has the DNA TGTGCCAGCAAGATAGCCCGTGAAGTCGGGGAGCTGTTTTTT.

For this clone: The junction and the germline gene differ at one end; a read error may be behind it. This rearrangement joins TRBV4-2 to TRBJ1-2; 8 bases are a match to TRBD1. The CDR3 is 14 amino acids. The V gene's germline CDR1 is LGHNA and CDR2 YNFKEQ. The CDR3 spells CASRPGGSNYGHTF. The CDR3, as DNA: TGTGCCAGCAGACCAGGGGGCTCTAACTATGGCCACACCTTC.

This chain links TRBV7-9 with TRBJ2-1, with D perhaps TRBD1 (5 bases). Between the trimmed V and J ends, which lost 5 bases and 6 bases, there was a span of 11 bases. CDR1 and CDR2 (germline): SEHNR, FQNEAQ (reference sequence). CDR3 length: 13 amino acids. CDR3 coding DNA: TGTGCCAGCAGCCCCCCTCAGGGCAATGAGCAGTTCTTC. Amino acids: CASSPPQGNEQFF.

Only one count was recorded for this clone. This chain uses TRBV14 with TRBJ1-1; 7 bases map to TRBD1. Losses at the gene ends were 4 bases for V and 3 bases for J; bases not matched to a gene: 8. Per germline, CDR1 SGHDN and CDR2 FVKESK. The CDR3 totals 15 residues. As DNA, the CDR3 is TGTGCCAGCAGCCTAAACGACAGGGTCTACACTGAAGCTTTCTTT. It yields the protein CASSLNDRVYTEAFF.

V is TRBV7-8 and J is TRBJ2-3, with a possible D match to TRBD2 (5 bases). The CDR3 runs to 14 residues. CDR1 SGHVS and CDR2 FQNEAQ come from the germline V gene. The V end was cut by 8 bases, the J end by 2 bases, with 14 bases between. CDR3 protein: CASLTGTNTDTQYF. CDR3 sequence (DNA): TGTGCCAGCCTTACGGGAACAAACACAGATACGCAGTATTTT.

The chain joins TRBV11-2 to TRBJ2-7, with D uncertain. In germline, CDR1 is SGHAT, CDR2 FQNNGV. Trimming stripped 0 bases from V and 4 bases from J, with 10 bases between. The CDR3 has 14 amino acids. The CDR3 region is CASSLDLTVYEQYF. In DNA form, the CDR3 reads TGTGCCAGCAGCTTAGATCTTACAGTATACGAGCAGTACTTC. Looking up the rest from reference TRBV11-2 and TRBJ2-7 gives the full variable domain: EAGVAQSPRYKIIEKRQSVAFWCNPISGHATLYWYQQILGQGPKLLIQFQNNGVVDDSQLPKDRFSAERLKGVDSTLKIQPAKLEDSAVYLCASSLDLTVYEQYFGPGTRLTVT.

The rearrangement joins TRBV7-9 to TRBJ1-1; a possible D gene is TRBD1 (5 bases). Trimming stripped 1 base from V and 11 bases from J, with 17 bases between. The CDR3 sequence is 14 residues long. Germline loops: CDR1 SEHNR, CDR2 FQNEAQ (reference sequence). CDR3 DNA: TGTGCCAGCAGCTTAGGTGATGTGGGGGGATCGGCTTTCTTT. Its protein product is CASSLGDVGGSAFF.

V and J are TRBV5-6 and TRBJ2-2; 10 bases fit TRBD1. V was pared by 4 bases and J by 4 bases, with 7 bases of the junction left unmatched. Germline V lookup: CDR1 SGHDT, CDR2 YYEEEE. The CDR3 contains 16 residues. The chain's CDR3 is CASSLGTGAVTGELFF. CDR3 DNA sequence: TGTGCCAGCAGCCTCGGGACAGGGGCCGTCACCGGGGAGCTGTTTTTT.

J is TRBJ1-5 and V is TRBV2; D unclear. Germline V gives CDR1 SNHLY, CDR2 FYNNEI. The CDR3 has 13 amino acids. V was trimmed by 1 base and J by 4 bases, leaving 5 bases between them. As DNA, the CDR3 is TGTGCCAGCAGTGAAGGGCCAAATCAGCCCCAGCATTTT. Protein product: CASSEGPNQPQHF.

The V and J genes are TRBV7-2 and TRBJ1-4; tentatively, D is TRBD1 (6 bases). The CDR3 has 13 residues. The V and J ends lost 2 bases and 10 bases respectively, with 11 bases between them. CDR1 SGHTA and CDR2 FQGNSA come from the germline V gene. CDR3 amino acids: CASSLNREGKLFF. The CDR3 DNA reads TGTGCCAGCAGCTTAAACAGGGAGGGAAAACTGTTTTTT.

In DNA, the CDR3 is TGTGCCAGCAGCGGACTAAAAGGGTCTGCCTACAATGAGCAGTTCTTC. Translating it yields CASSGLKGSAYNEQFF. The chain links TRBV9 to TRBJ2-1; tentative D call: TRBD2 (5 bases). The V and J ends lost 3 bases and 2 bases respectively, with 15 bases between them. Germline CDR1 SGDLS, CDR2 YYNGEE. The CDR3 contains 16 residues.

This rearrangement joins TRBV10-1 to TRBJ2-1, with 10 bases matching TRBD2. The CDR3 has 14 amino acids. The ends lost 5 bases at V and 15 bases at J; junction bases unmatched: 13. Germline CDR1 reads WNHNN; CDR2 reads SYGVQD (reference sequence). The CDR3 sequence is CASSPGLARSDRFF. Written as DNA, the CDR3 is TGCGCCAGCAGTCCGGGACTAGCGAGGTCGGATCGGTTCTTC.

The chain links TRBV7-9 to TRBJ1-3; D is ambiguous. V was trimmed by 2 bases and J by 2 bases, leaving 7 bases between them. The CDR3 length is 14 residues. Germline values: CDR1 SEHNR, CDR2 FQNEAQ (reference sequence). The CDR3 region is CASSLFIAGNTIYF. The DNA of the CDR3 is TGTGCCAGCAGCTTATTCATTGCTGGAAACACCATATATTTT.

V and J are TRBV4-3 and TRBJ2-2, with TRBD1 as a possible D gene (8 bases). Looked up from germline, CDR1 is LGHNA and CDR2 is YSLEER. This CDR3 is built from 15 residues. V was trimmed by 4 bases and J by 6 bases, leaving 15 bases between them. CDR3 residues: CASSPHRGGAGELFF. CDR3 coding DNA: TGCGCCAGCAGCCCGCACAGGGGGGGGGCCGGGGAGCTGTTTTTT.

Worth noting for this clone: The same CDR3 is also encoded by other DNA sequences in this sample. V gene TRBV19 combines with J gene TRBJ2-3; 13 bases match TRBD2. This CDR3 contains 19 residues. Germline trimming cut 6 bases from V and 6 bases from J; bases unmatched to any gene: 18. Germline V CDR1 and CDR2: LNHDA, SQIVND (reference sequence). The CDR3 loop reads CASSRTSLLAGGPVDTQYF. Here the CDR3 DNA reads TGTGCCAGTAGCCGGACTTCGCTACTAGCGGGAGGGCCCGTCGATACGCAGTATTTT.

The V gene is TRBV6-5, the J gene TRBJ2-1, with 11 bases aligning to TRBD2. CDR3 length: 15 amino acids. Per germline, CDR1 MNHEY and CDR2 SVGAGI. V gave up 6 bases and J gave up 3 bases; unmatched junction bases: 4. The CDR3: CASRIGTSGYNEQFF. The CDR3 DNA reads as TGTGCCAGCAGAATCGGGACTAGCGGCTACAATGAGCAGTTCTTC.

V usage is TRBV5-1 and J usage is TRBJ2-3, with 8 bases fitting TRBD1. Germline assignment: CDR1 SGHRS and CDR2 YFSETQ. V trimming: 4 bases; J trimming: 6 bases; junction bases outside the gene matches: 13. The CDR3 contains 16 residues. The CDR3 loop reads CASSGTGTGGGDTQYF. CDR3 coding DNA: TGCGCCAGCAGCGGGACCGGGACAGGAGGAGGCGATACGCAGTATTTT.

The rearrangement joins TRBV10-2 to TRBJ2-1; TRBD2 is a possible D gene (5 bases). V was cut by 5 bases and J by 2 bases, with 13 bases left in between. CDR3 length: 15 amino acids. Germline CDR1 WSHSY, CDR2 SAAADI. In DNA form, the CDR3 reads TGCGCCAGCAGTTTAGTTGACTACCCCTACAATGAGCAGTTCTTC. Translated, it gives CASSLVDYPYNEQFF.

The chain joins TRBV7-2 to TRBJ1-1, with D possibly TRBD1 on 5 matching bases. The CDR3 has 14 amino acids. Germline V lookup: CDR1 SGHTA, CDR2 FQGNSA. The germline V and J ends were trimmed by 9 bases and 1 base, with 15 bases remaining between them. CDR3 nucleotides: TGTGCCAGTAATCAGGGCAGACCGAACACTGAAGCTTTCTTT. Protein: CASNQGRPNTEAFF.

The chain couples TRBV18 to TRBJ2-1; the match to TRBD2 covers 13 bases. Germline CDR1 and CDR2: KGHSH and LQKENI. Trimming took 0 bases from V and 2 from J; bases not matched to a gene: 4. CDR3 size: 18 residues. CDR3 nucleotides: TGTGCCAGCTCACCACCCACTAGCGGGAGGGCGACCTACAATGAGCAGTTCTTC. It is translated as CASSPPTSGRATYNEQFF. Drawing the rest from reference TRBV18 and TRBJ2-1, the complete variable domain is NAGVMQNPRHLVRRRGQEARLRCSPMKGHSHVYWYRQLPEEGLKFMVYLQKENIIDESGMPKERFSAEFPKEGPSILRIQQVVRGDSAAYFCASSPPTSGRATYNEQFFGPGTRLTVL.

There are a few counts of this clone. In DNA form, the CDR3 reads TGCGCCAGCAGCCAACAGGCAGGGGGCCGAGTTTACACTGAAGCTTTCTTT. This encodes CASSQQAGGRVYTEAFF. The chain links TRBV4-1 to TRBJ1-1; 8 bases agree with TRBD1. J lost 3 bases, V lost 2 bases, and 11 bases had no gene match. CDR3 length equals 17 residues. Germline-derived CDR1 and CDR2 are MGHRA and YSYEKL.

This clone was counted between two and nine times. This chain links TRBV6-5 with TRBJ2-7, with 12 bases identical to TRBD2. V was pared by 6 bases and J by 4 bases, with 4 bases of the junction left unmatched. Germline CDR1 and CDR2: MNHEY and SVGAGI. The CDR3 runs to 14 residues. CDR3 loop: CASSSTSGSYEQYF. The CDR3 DNA reads TGTGCCAGCAGCTCGACTAGCGGGAGTTACGAGCAGTACTTC.

The chain recombines TRBV12-2 with TRBJ2-1; the table's D call TRBD2 went unverified against the DNA. TRBV12-2 is reported as a pseudogene. CDR3 length: 15 residues. For the CDR3, the DNA is TGTGCAAGTCGCTTATGCGGGAGGCCCTACAATGAGCAGTTCTTC. This sequence encodes CASRLCGRPYNEQFF.

The rearrangement uses TRBV6-1 and TRBJ1-2; D not resolved. Per germline, CDR1 MNHNS and CDR2 SASEGT. This CDR3 has 17 residues. Trimming took 1 base from V and 1 from J, leaving 16 bases between them. In DNA, the CDR3 is TGTGCCAGCAGTGAAGTTCATGGGCCAGGCTTTAACTATGGCTACACCTTC. Its translation: CASSEVHGPGFNYGYTF.

The chain employs TRBV5-1 and TRBJ2-3; D is uncertain. The CDR3 length is 16 residues. V lost 0 bases and J 0 bases, leaving 11 bases between the germline ends. The germline CDR1 and CDR2 sequences are SGHRS and YFSETQ. The CDR3 reads CASSLVVGASTDTQYF. CDR3 nucleotide sequence: TGCGCCAGCAGCTTGGTTGTGGGCGCTAGCACAGATACGCAGTATTTT.

The rearrangement joins TRBV19 to TRBJ1-1; 9 bases are shared with TRBD1. V lost 6 bases to trimming and J lost 10 bases; unmatched junction nucleotides: 21. From germline, CDR1 is LNHDA and CDR2 SQIVND (reference sequence). The CDR3 extends over 17 amino acids. CDR3 region: CASSYRNPGQGGVGAFF. CDR3 coding DNA: TGTGCCAGTAGCTACCGAAATCCGGGACAGGGAGGGGTTGGAGCTTTCTTT.

The V call is TRBV15, the J call TRBJ1-2, with D tentatively TRBD1 (5 bases). The CDR3 sequence is 13 residues long. The V and J ends lost 5 bases and 5 bases respectively, with 12 bases between them. In germline, CDR1 is LNHNV, CDR2 YYDKDF (reference sequence). The CDR3 nucleotides are TGTGCCACCAGCCCCGGCGGGGGATATGGCTACACCTTC. It translates to CATSPGGGYGYTF.

The chain couples TRBV28 to TRBJ2-3; possibly TRBD2 for D (5 bases). The ends were cut back, 6 bases at V and 0 bases at J, with 16 bases in the middle. Germline V lookup: CDR1 MDHEN, CDR2 SYDVKM. This CDR3 contains 16 residues. For the CDR3, the DNA is TGTGCCAGCAGACGGGATGCATTTACTAGCACAGATACGCAGTATTTT. Translation: CASRRDAFTSTDTQYF.